These 27 T cell receptor beta chains share one sample of origin, sequenced in a study of shared clonotypes between healthy human individuals. Assay used: immunoSEQ multiplex PCR; TCRdb lists only in-frame clones, some missing. The sample has 2,500,000 or so clones, 90% to 95% seen once. Sequenced input: naive CD4+ T cells from PBMCs. The subset: CD45RA+ positively selected. These receptors all come from a young man in good health. Some clones in this sample may be carry-over from other donors' samples.

The CDR3 region is CASSLGTDRTDTQYF. The CDR3 nucleotides are TGTGCCAGCAGTTTAGGGACAGACCGCACAGATACGCAGTATTTT. This chain uses TRBV27 with TRBJ2-3; 7 nucleotides line up with TRBD1. This CDR3 has 15 amino acids. The germline gives CDR1 MNHEY, CDR2 SMNVEV (reference sequence). Unmatched junction bases numbered 3, after V lost 2 bases and J lost 1 base.

DNA of the CDR3: TGTGCCAGCAGTTTTACCGGGTACGACTATGGCTACACCTTC. This codes for CASSFTGYDYGYTF. The genes are TRBV28 and TRBJ1-2, with no clear D. CDR3 length: 14 amino acids. Germline V CDR1 and CDR2: MDHEN, SYDVKM. Between the trimmed V and J ends, which lost 3 bases and 3 bases, there was a span of 11 bases.

This sequence joins TRBV7-3 and TRBJ2-2, with D perhaps matching TRBD2 (5 bases). V lost 5 bases and J 0 bases, leaving 16 bases between the germline ends. This CDR3 comprises 17 residues. Germline CDR1 SGHTA, CDR2 FQGTGA. The CDR3 spells CASSLGGRSANTGELFF. Written as DNA, the CDR3 is TGTGCCAGCAGCCTAGGCGGGCGGTCGGCGAACACCGGGGAGCTGTTTTTT.

The chain uses TRBV5-1 and TRBJ1-6; D possibly corresponds to TRBD1 (5 bases). The V and J ends lost 3 bases and 0 bases respectively, with 7 bases between them. The germline V gene has CDR1 SGHRS and CDR2 YFSETQ. The CDR3 has 15 amino acids. The CDR3 coding sequence is TGCGCCAGCAGCTGGACAAGCTCCTATAATTCACCCCTCCACTTT. This gives the protein CASSWTSSYNSPLHF. Full variable domain (missing parts from reference TRBV5-1 and TRBJ1-6): KAGVTQTPRYLIKTRGQQVTLSCSPISGHRSVSWYQQTPGQGLQFLFEYFSETQRNKGNFPGRFSGRQFSNSRSEMNVSTLELGDSALYLCASSWTSSYNSPLHFGNGTRLTVT.

Regarding this clone: Other nucleotide sequences in the sample specify the same CDR3. This rearrangement joins TRBV9 to TRBJ2-7; the match to TRBD2 covers 12 bases. Per the germline V gene, CDR1 is SGDLS and CDR2 is YYNGEE. The V and J ends lost 0 bases and 4 bases, in that order; junction bases with no gene match: 2. The CDR3 totals 15 residues. The CDR3, as DNA: TGTGCCAGCAGCGTAGCTAGCGGGAGGGTTTACGAGCAGTACTTC. It is translated as CASSVASGRVYEQYF.

The chain recombines TRBV9 with TRBJ1-4; TRBD1 agrees at 7 bases. Germline trimming cut 3 bases from V and 3 bases from J; bases unmatched to any gene: 8. Germline lookup yields CDR1 SGDLS and CDR2 YYNGEE. This CDR3 has 16 amino acids. CDR3 protein: CASSDQRQGANEKLFF. The DNA of the CDR3 is TGTGCCAGCAGCGACCAGAGACAGGGTGCTAATGAAAAACTGTTTTTT.

This clone was recorded once. This rearrangement joins TRBV5-4 to TRBJ2-3; D may be TRBD2 (6 bases). The V and J ends lost 4 bases and 6 bases respectively, with 18 bases between them. CDR1 SGHNT and CDR2 YYREEE come from the germline V gene (reference sequence). CDR3 length: 15 amino acids. CDR3 DNA: TGTGCCAGCAGCCCATTAGGGACTCCCTGGGATACGCAGTATTTT. Translation: CASSPLGTPWDTQYF.

This chain links TRBV7-2 with TRBJ2-7; D uncertain. CDR1 is SGHTA, CDR2 FQGNSA, per germline. The CDR3 totals 12 residues. Trimming removed 2 bases from V and 4 bases from J, with 6 bases in between. The CDR3 spells CASSLRLYEQYF. In DNA form, the CDR3 reads TGTGCCAGCAGCTTACGCTTATACGAGCAGTACTTC.

This clone was found once. The chain combines TRBV5-1 with TRBJ2-5; unclear D gene. Germline CDR1 and CDR2: SGHRS and YFSETQ. The CDR3 totals 16 residues. V was cut by 0 bases and J by 2 bases, with 14 bases left in between. Here the CDR3 DNA reads TGCGCCAGCAGCTTGGGGTATCAGCCGGTACAAGAGACCCAGTACTTC. This codes for CASSLGYQPVQETQYF.

This chain joins TRBV19 and TRBJ1-5; D is unresolved. CDR1 and CDR2 (germline): LNHDA, SQIVND (reference sequence). The length of the CDR3 is 8 residues. CDR3 nucleotides: TGTGGGAATCAGCCCCAGCATTTT. Residues: CGNQPQHF.

Points on this clone: At one end the junction does not follow the germline gene, possibly because of a read error. The V gene is TRBV10-2, the J gene TRBJ2-1; D remains ambiguous. Germline CDR1 is WSHSY and CDR2 is SAAADI. CDR3 size: 10 residues. This chain's CDR3 is CYHPPFEQFF. The CDR3 nucleotides read TGTTACCATCCCCCATTTGAGCAGTTCTTC.

The genes are TRBV28 and TRBJ1-1, with TRBD1 as a possible D gene (5 bases). CDR3 length: 16 residues. V was shortened by 0 bases and J by 0 bases, with 11 bases between the two germline ends. Per the germline V gene, CDR1 is MDHEN and CDR2 is SYDVKM. CDR3 in amino acids: CASSLWGTYLNTEAFF. The CDR3, as DNA: TGTGCCAGCAGTTTATGGGGGACTTACCTGAACACTGAAGCTTTCTTT.

V gene TRBV7-2 combines with J gene TRBJ2-7, with 8 bases fitting TRBD2. The germline V gene has CDR1 SGHTA and CDR2 FQGNSA. This CDR3 comprises 15 residues. Germline trimming cut 5 bases from V and 2 bases from J; bases unmatched to any gene: 8. The DNA for the CDR3 is TGTGCCAGCAGCCGAGCGGGAGCGAGTCCCTACGAGCAGTACTTC. Translating it yields CASSRAGASPYEQYF.

The chain uses TRBV19 and TRBJ1-4; D remains ambiguous. Germline loops: CDR1 LNHDA, CDR2 SQIVND (reference sequence). This CDR3 comprises 14 residues. Trimming removed 3 bases from V and 0 bases from J, with 5 bases in between. CDR3 in DNA: TGTGCCAGTAGTATTGCCGCAACTAATGAAAAACTGTTTTTT. This translates into CASSIAATNEKLFF.

In regard to this clone: Within the sample, other DNA sequences also encode this same CDR3. This rearrangement joins TRBV28 to TRBJ2-1, with D unresolved. CDR1 and CDR2 from the germline V gene are MDHEN and SYDVKM. This CDR3 is 11 amino acids long. Deletions cut 5 bases from V and 6 bases from J, with 5 bases between. CDR3 amino acids: CASSLGNEQFF. DNA for the CDR3: TGTGCCAGCAGTCTGGGCAATGAGCAGTTCTTC.

The chain combines TRBV21-1 with TRBJ2-1; the D segment call TRBD2 is taken from the table without a DNA check. TRBV21-1 is flagged as a pseudogene. There are 17 residues in the CDR3. The CDR3 loop reads CASSLGRVEVVYNEQFF. The CDR3 coding sequence is TGTGCCAGCAGTCTAGGGAGGGTAGAGGTGGTATACAATGAGCAGTTCTTC.

V gene TRBV25-1 combines with J gene TRBJ1-2; D is undetermined. The V gene lost 1 base and the J gene lost 4 bases, with 16 bases spanning the gap. The CDR3 has 16 amino acids. CDR1 MGHDK and CDR2 SYGVNS come from the germline V gene. Here the CDR3 DNA reads TGTGCCAGCAGTGAATCAACGGTTCCAGGAGGCTATGGCTACACCTTC. Translation gives CASSESTVPGGYGYTF.

The rearrangement links TRBV14 to TRBJ2-1, with 11 bases fitting TRBD2. The CDR3 is 17 amino acids. V gave up 2 bases and J gave up 2 bases; unmatched junction bases: 5. Germline CDR1 SGHDN, CDR2 FVKESK. The CDR3 is CASSQRPGLAAYNEQFF. The DNA for the CDR3 is TGTGCCAGCAGCCAAAGACCGGGACTAGCGGCCTACAATGAGCAGTTCTTC. The full variable domain, in which reference TRBV14 and TRBJ2-1 provide the parts outside the CDR3, is EAGVTQFPSHSVIEKGQTVTLRCDPISGHDNLYWYRRVMGKEIKFLLHFVKESKQDESGMPNNRFLAERTGGTYSTLKVQPAELEDSGVYFCASSQRPGLAAYNEQFFGPGTRLTVL.

The CDR3 DNA reads TGTGCCAGCAGTTTATCGTCCAGCGGGGCGGCCTACGAGCAGTACTTC. Translating it yields CASSLSSSGAAYEQYF. The chain uses TRBV27 and TRBJ2-7; 7 bases map to TRBD2. After removal of 0 bases from V and 2 bases from J, the junction contained 7 bases not matched to a gene. Germline values: CDR1 MNHEY, CDR2 SMNVEV (reference sequence). The length of the CDR3 is 16 residues.

The CDR3 sequence is CASSLPRTSGSVVSTDTQYF. In DNA, the CDR3 is TGCGCCAGCAGCTTGCCTCGGACTAGCGGGAGCGTCGTGAGCACAGATACGCAGTATTTT. The chain has TRBV5-1 and TRBJ2-3; TRBD2 agrees at 13 bases. J gave up 0 bases and V 1 base, and 11 bases lay outside the gene matches. The CDR3 extends over 20 amino acids. Germline CDR1 and CDR2: SGHRS and YFSETQ.

The chain is built from TRBV4-1 and TRBJ2-3, with D perhaps TRBD2 (5 bases). CDR1 and CDR2 (germline): MGHRA, YSYEKL. V was pared by 2 bases and J by 2 bases, with 17 bases between. CDR3 length equals 17 residues. CDR3 in DNA: TGCGCCAGCAGCCAACCCTTTACTAGAAGGATCACAGATACGCAGTATTTT. Translated: CASSQPFTRRITDTQYF.

The chain uses TRBV11-3 and TRBJ2-5, with TRBD2 identical over 10 bases. Germline CDR1 is SGHNT and CDR2 is YENEEA. This CDR3 region has 15 residues. J was trimmed by 5 bases and V by 5 bases; bases with no gene match: 8. In DNA, the CDR3 is TGTGCCAGCAGCCTAGCGGGAGCACTCGGGGAGACCCAGTACTTC. This encodes CASSLAGALGETQYF.

The chain couples TRBV28 to TRBJ2-5; 8 bases agree with TRBD1. The CDR3 length is 14 residues. Germline CDR1 and CDR2: MDHEN and SYDVKM. The J segment lost 4 bases and the V segment lost 8 bases, leaving 9 bases of the junction unmatched. The CDR3 loop is CASLTTGGGETQYF. The CDR3 DNA reads TGTGCCAGCCTAACCACAGGGGGAGGAGAGACCCAGTACTTC.

On this clone itself: The sample has other DNA sequences that encode this CDR3 too. The chain links TRBV5-1 to TRBJ1-4; perhaps TRBD1 as D (6 bases). The germline gives CDR1 SGHRS, CDR2 YFSETQ. This CDR3 has 14 residues. V lost 4 bases and J 4 bases, leaving 11 bases between the germline ends. This CDR3 reads CASSLRGDNEKLFF. In DNA form, the CDR3 reads TGCGCCAGCAGCCTGAGGGGGGATAATGAAAAACTGTTTTTT.

The rearrangement links TRBV7-6 to TRBJ2-1; the match to TRBD2 covers 8 bases. Germline CDR1 reads SGHVS; CDR2 reads FNYEAQ. The ends lost 5 bases at V and 9 bases at J; junction bases unmatched: 15. The CDR3 spans 16 residues. The CDR3 is CASSPLQGSGSVEQFF. The CDR3 DNA follows: TGTGCCAGCAGCCCACTACAGGGAAGCGGGAGTGTTGAGCAGTTCTTC.

CDR3 DNA: TGTGCCTGGAGAATCGCGGGCCCAGAGACCCAGTACTTC. This translates into CAWRIAGPETQYF. The chain joins TRBV30 to TRBJ2-5, with a tentative D call TRBD2 (5 bases). Germline values: CDR1 GTSNPN, CDR2 SVGIG (reference sequence). V shed 3 bases and J shed 4 bases, with 12 bases lying between them. CDR3 size: 13 residues.

The rearrangement links TRBV30 to TRBJ1-4; D might be TRBD1 (6 bases). The CDR3 runs to 15 residues. Germline-derived CDR1 and CDR2 are GTSNPN and SVGIG (reference sequence). Between the trimmed V and J ends, which lost 7 bases and 4 bases, there was a span of 19 bases. The DNA of the CDR3 is TGTGCCTCGGAAGAGGGGGACGGAATTAATGAAAAACTGTTTTTT. It translates to CASEEGDGINEKLFF. Together with reference TRBV30 and TRBJ1-4, the CDR3 gives the full variable domain: SQTIHQWPATLVQPVGSPLSLECTVEGTSNPNLYWYRQAAGRGLQLLFYSVGIGQISSEVPQNLSASRPQDRQFILSSKKLLLSDSGFYLCASEEGDGINEKLFFGSGTQLSVL.